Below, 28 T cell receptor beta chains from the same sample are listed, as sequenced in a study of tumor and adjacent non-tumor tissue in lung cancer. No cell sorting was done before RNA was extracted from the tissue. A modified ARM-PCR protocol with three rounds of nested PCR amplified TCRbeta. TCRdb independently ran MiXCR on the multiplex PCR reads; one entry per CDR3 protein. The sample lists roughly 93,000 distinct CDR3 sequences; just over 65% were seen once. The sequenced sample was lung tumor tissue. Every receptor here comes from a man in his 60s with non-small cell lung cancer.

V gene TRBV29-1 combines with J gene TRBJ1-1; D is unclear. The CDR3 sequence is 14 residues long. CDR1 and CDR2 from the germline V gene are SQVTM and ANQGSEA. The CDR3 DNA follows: TGCATCCCCTCTGGGCCGGATTTAGGAGGCGAAGCTTTCTTT. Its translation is CIPSGPDLGGEAFF.

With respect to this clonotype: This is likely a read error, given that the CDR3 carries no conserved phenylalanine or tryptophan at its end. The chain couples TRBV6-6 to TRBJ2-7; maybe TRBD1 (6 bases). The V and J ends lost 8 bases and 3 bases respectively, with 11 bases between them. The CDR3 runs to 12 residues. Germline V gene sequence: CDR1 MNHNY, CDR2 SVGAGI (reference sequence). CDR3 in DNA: TGTGCCAGCCGAGCCAGGGGCTACGAGCAGTACATC. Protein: CASRARGYEQYI.

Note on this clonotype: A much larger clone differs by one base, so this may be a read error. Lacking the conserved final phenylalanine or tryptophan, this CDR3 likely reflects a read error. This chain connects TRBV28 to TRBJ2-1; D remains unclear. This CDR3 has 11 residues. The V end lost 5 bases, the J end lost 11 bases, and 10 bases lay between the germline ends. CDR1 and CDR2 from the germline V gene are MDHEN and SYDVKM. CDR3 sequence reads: CASSPLDKQFL. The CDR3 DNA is TGTGCCAGCAGTCCTTTGGATAAGCAGTTCCTC.

CDR3 DNA: TGTGTCATCTCGGATACGGGACCAGCGTTAGAGACCCAGTACTTC. Its translation: CVISDTGPALETQYF. This rearrangement joins TRBV12-3 or TRBV12-4 to TRBJ2-5; D is possibly TRBD1 or TRBD2 (5 bases each). The CDR3 contains 15 residues.

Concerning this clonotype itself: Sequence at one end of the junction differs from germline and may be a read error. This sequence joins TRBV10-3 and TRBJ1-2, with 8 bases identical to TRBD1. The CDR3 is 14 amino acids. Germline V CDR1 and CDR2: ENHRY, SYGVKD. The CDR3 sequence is CTISEGGQDYGYTF. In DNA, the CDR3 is TGTACCATCAGTGAAGGGGGACAGGACTATGGCTACACCTTC.

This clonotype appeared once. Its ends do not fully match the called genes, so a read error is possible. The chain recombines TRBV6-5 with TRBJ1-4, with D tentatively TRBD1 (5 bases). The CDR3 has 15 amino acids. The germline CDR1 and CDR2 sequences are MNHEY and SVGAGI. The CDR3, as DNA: TGTGCCAGCAGTTACCTACCAAGGGGATATGAAAAACTGTCTTTT. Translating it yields CASSYLPRGYEKLSF.

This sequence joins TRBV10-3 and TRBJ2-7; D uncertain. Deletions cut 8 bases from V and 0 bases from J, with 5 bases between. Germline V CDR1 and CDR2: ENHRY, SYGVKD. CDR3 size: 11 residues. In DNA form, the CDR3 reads TGTGCCATCGTGGGCTCCTACGAGCAGTACTTC. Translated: CAIVGSYEQYF.

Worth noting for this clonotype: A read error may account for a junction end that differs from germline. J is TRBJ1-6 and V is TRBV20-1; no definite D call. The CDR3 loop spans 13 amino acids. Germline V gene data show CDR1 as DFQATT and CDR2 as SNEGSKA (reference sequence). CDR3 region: CSASIGSNSPLHF. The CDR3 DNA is TGCAGTGCTAGTATAGGGAGCAATTCACCACTCCACTTT.

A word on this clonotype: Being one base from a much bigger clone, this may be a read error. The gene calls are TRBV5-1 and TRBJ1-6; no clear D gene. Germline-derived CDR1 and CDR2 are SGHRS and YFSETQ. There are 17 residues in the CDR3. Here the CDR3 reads CASSLEQPDNYNSPLRF. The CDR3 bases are TGCGCCAGCAGCTTGGAGCAACCCGACAACTATAATTCACCCCTCCGCTTT.

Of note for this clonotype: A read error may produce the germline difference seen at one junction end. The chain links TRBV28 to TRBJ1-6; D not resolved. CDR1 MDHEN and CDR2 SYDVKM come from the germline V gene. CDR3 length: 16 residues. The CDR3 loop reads CASILLRADSISPLHF. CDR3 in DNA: TGTGCCAGCATTTTACTGAGGGCGGATAGCATTTCACCCCTCCACTTT.

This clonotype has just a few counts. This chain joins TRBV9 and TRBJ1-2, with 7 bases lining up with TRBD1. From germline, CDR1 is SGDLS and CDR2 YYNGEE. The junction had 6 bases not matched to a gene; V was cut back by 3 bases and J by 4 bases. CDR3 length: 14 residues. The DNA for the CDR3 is TGTGCCAGCAGCGCAGACAGGGATATCTATGGCTACACCTTC. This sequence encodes CASSADRDIYGYTF.

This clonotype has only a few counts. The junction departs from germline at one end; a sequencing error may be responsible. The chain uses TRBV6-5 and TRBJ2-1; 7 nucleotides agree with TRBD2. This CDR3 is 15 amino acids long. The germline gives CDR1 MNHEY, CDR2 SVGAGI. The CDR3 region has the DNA TGTGCCAGCAGCTCGGGACTACTCGCCTACAATGAGCAGTCCTTC. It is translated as CASSSGLLAYNEQSF.

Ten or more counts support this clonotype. The CDR3 protein is CASSQGTGGQNIQYF. The CDR3 nucleotides read TGCGCCAGCAGCCAGGGGACAGGGGGCCAAAACATTCAGTACTTC. The chain couples TRBV4-1 to TRBJ2-4; 12 nucleotides match TRBD1. This CDR3 contains 15 residues. V trimming: 3 bases; J trimming: 5 bases; junction bases outside the gene matches: 2. Germline V lookup: CDR1 MGHRA, CDR2 YSYEKL.

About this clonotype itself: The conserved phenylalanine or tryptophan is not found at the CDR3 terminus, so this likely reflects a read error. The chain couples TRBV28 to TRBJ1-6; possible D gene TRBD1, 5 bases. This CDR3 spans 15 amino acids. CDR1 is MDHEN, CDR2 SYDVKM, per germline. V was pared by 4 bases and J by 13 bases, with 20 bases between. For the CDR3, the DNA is TGTGCCAGCAGTTCAGAACCCGGGGCCCCTAGGCCCCTCCACATT. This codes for CASSSEPGAPRPLHI.

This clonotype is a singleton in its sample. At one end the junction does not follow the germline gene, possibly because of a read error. The CDR3 nucleotides are TGCGCCAACAGACGCACAGGGACCTACGAGCAGTACTTC. This encodes CANRRTGTYEQYF. The chain employs TRBV11-2 and TRBJ2-7; the D gene is possibly TRBD1 (6 bases). This CDR3 is built from 13 residues. From germline, CDR1 is SGHAT and CDR2 FQNNGV.

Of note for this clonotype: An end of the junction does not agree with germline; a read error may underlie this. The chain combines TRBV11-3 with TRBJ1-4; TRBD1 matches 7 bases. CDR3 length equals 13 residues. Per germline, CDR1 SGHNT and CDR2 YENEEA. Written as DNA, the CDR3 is TGTGCCAACAGCCGGAGGACAGGTGAAAAACTGTTTTTT. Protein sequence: CANSRRTGEKLFF. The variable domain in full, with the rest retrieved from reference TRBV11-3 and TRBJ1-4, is EAGVVQSPRYKIIEKKQPVAFWCNPISGHNTLYWYLQNLGQGPELLIRYENEEAVDDSQLPKDRFSAERLKGVDSTLKIQPAELGDSAVYLCANSRRTGEKLFFGSGTQLSVL.

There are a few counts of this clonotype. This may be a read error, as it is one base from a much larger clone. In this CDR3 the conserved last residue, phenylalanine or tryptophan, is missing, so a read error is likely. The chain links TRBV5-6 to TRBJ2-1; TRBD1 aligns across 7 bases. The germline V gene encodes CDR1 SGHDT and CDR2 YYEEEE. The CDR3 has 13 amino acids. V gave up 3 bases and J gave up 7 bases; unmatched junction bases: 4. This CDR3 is CASSWGQKNEQFS. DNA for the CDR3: TGTGCCAGCAGCTGGGGACAGAAGAATGAGCAGTTCTCC.

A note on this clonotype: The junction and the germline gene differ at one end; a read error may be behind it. In DNA form, the CDR3 reads TGTGCCAACAGTACCACTAGCGGGAGGGCCCGATCTACTTATGAGCAGCTCTTC. Its translation: CANSTTSGRARSTYEQLF. V gene TRBV11-2 combines with J gene TRBJ2-1; 13 nucleotides align to TRBD2. The germline V gene has CDR1 SGHAT and CDR2 FQNNGV. This CDR3 is built from 18 residues.

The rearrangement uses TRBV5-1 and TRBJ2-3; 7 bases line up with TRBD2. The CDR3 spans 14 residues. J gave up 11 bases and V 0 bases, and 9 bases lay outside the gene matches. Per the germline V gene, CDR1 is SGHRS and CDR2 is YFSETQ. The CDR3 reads CASSLDQQGGEQYF. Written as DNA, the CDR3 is TGCGCCAGCAGCTTGGACCAGCAGGGAGGGGAGCAGTATTTT.

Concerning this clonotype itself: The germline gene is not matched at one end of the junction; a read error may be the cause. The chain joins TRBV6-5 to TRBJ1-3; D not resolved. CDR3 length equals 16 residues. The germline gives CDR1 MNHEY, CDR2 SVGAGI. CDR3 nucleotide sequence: TGTGCCAGCGGTTATTCGGGCAGACCGTCTGGAAACACCATATATTTT. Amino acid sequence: CASGYSGRPSGNTIYF.

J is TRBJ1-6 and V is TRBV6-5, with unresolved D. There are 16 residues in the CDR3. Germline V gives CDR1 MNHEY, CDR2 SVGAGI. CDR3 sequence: CVNSYSRRTSYSPLHF. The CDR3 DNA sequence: TGTGTCAACAGTTACTCGAGACGTACATCCTATTCACCCCTCCACTTT.

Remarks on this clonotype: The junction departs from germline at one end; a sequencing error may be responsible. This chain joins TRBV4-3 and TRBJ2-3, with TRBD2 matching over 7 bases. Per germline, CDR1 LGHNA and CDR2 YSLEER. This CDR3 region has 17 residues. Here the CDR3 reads CTSSPEASGRGTNTQYF. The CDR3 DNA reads TGCACCAGCAGCCCGGAAGCGAGTGGGAGGGGCACAAATACGCAGTATTTT.

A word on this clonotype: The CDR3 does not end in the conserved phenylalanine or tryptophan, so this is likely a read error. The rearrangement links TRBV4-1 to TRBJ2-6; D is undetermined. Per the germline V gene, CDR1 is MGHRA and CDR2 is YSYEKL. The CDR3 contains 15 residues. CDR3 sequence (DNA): TGCGCCAGTAGCCAAGAAGTGTCTGGGGCCAACGTCCTGACTTAC. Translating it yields CASSQEVSGANVLTY.

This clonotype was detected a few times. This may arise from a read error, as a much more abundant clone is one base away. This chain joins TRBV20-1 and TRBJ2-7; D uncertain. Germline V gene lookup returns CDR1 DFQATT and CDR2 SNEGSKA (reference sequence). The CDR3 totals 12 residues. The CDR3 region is CSAAGLSGERYF. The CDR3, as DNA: TGCAGTGCGGCCGGGTTGTCTGGCGAGCGGTACTTC.

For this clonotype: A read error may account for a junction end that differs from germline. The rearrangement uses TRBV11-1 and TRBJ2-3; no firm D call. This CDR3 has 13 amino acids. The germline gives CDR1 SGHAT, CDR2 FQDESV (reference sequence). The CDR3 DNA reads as TGCGTCAGCAGCTTAGACGGCACAGATATGCAGTATTTT. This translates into CVSSLDGTDMQYF.

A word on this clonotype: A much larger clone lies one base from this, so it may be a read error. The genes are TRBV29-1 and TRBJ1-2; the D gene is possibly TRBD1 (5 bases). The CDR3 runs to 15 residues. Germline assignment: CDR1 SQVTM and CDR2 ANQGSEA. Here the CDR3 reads CSAEDRGSHFYGYTF. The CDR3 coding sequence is TGCAGCGCTGAAGATCGGGGCAGCCACTTCTATGGCTACACCTTC.

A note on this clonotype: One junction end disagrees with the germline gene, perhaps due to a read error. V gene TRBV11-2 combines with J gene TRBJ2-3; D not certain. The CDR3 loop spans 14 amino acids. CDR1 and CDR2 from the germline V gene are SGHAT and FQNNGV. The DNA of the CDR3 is TGTGCCAGCAGCCACCGGACCTCCAAGGCTACGCAGTGTTTT. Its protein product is CASSHRTSKATQCF.

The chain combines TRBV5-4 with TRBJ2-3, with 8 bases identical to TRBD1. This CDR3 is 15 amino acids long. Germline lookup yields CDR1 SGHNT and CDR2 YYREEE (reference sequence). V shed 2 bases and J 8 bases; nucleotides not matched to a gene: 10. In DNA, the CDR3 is TGTGCCAGCAGCTTTCCCGGGACAGGAGTGGGTACGCAGTATTTT. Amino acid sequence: CASSFPGTGVGTQYF.